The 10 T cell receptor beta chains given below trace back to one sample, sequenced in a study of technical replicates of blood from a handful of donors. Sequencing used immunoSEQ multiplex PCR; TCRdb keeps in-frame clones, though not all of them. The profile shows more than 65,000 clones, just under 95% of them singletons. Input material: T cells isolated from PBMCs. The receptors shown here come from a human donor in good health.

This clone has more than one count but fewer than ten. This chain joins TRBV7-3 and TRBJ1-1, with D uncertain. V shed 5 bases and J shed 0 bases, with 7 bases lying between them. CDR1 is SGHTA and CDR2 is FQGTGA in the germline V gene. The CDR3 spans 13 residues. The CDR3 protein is CASSLSVNTEAFF. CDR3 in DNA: TGTGCCAGCAGCCTCTCAGTGAACACTGAAGCTTTCTTT. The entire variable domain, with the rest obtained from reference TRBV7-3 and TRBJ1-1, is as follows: GAGVSQTPSNKVTEKGKYVELRCDPISGHTALYWYRQSLGQGPEFLIYFQGTGAADDSGLPNDRFFAVRPEGSVSTLKIQRTERGDSAVYLCASSLSVNTEAFFGQGTRLTVV.

The CDR3 loop is CSVEVAGRFGEQYF. DNA for the CDR3: TGCAGCGTTGAGGTGGCAGGTCGTTTTGGGGAGCAGTACTTC. The chain carries TRBV29-1 and TRBJ2-7; D is unclear. Germline V lookup: CDR1 SQVTM, CDR2 ANQGSEA. The CDR3 consists of 14 residues. The V gene lost 3 bases and the J gene lost 7 bases, with 19 bases spanning the gap.

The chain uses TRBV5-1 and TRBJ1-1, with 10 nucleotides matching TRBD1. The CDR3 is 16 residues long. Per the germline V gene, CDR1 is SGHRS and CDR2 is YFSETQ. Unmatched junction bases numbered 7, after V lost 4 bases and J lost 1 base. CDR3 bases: TGCGCCAGCAGCCAGGACAGGGGGTGGACGAACACTGAAGCTTTCTTT. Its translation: CASSQDRGWTNTEAFF.

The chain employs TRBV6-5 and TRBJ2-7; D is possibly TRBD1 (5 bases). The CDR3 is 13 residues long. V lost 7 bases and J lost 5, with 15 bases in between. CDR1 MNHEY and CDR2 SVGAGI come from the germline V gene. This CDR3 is CASTGKGSNEQYF. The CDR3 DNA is TGTGCCAGCACGGGTAAGGGGTCCAACGAGCAGTACTTC.

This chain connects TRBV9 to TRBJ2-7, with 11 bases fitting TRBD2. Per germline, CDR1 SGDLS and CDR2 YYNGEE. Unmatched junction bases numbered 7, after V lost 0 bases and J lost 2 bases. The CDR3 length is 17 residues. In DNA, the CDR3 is TGTGCCAGCAGCGTAGCTAGCGGGGGGCAGAACGCCTACGAGCAGTACTTC. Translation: CASSVASGGQNAYEQYF.

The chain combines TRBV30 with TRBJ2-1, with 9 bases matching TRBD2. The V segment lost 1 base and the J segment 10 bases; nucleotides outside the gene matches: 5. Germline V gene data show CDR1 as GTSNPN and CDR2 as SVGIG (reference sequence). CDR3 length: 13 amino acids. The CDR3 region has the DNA TGTGCCTGGAGTGGGACTAGCGTCGGGGAGCAGTTCTTC. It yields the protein CAWSGTSVGEQFF. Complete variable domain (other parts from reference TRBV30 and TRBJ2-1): SQTIHQWPATLVQPVGSPLSLECTVEGTSNPNLYWYRQAAGRGLQLLFYSVGIGQISSEVPQNLSASRPQDRQFILSSKKLLLSDSGFYLCAWSGTSVGEQFFGPGTRLTVL.

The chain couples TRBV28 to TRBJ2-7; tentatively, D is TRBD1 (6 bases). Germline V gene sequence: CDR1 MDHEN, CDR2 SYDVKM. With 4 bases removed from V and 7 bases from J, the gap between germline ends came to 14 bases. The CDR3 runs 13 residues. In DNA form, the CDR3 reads TGTGCCAGCAGTTATGCAGGGGTGGATGAGCAGTACTTC. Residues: CASSYAGVDEQYF.

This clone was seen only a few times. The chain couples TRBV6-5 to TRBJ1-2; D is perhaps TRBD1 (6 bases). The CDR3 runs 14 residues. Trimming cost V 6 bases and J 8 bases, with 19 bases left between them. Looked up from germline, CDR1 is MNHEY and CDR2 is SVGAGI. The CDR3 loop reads CASSPGPGERGYTF. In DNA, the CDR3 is TGTGCCAGCAGCCCCGGCCCAGGGGAAAGGGGCTACACCTTC.

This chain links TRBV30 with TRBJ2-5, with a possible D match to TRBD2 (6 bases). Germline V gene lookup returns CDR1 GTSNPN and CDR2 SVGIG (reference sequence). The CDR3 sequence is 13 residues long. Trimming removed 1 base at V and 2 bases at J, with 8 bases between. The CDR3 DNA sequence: TGTGCCTGGAGTGAGCGGGTTCAAGAGACCCAGTACTTC. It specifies CAWSERVQETQYF.

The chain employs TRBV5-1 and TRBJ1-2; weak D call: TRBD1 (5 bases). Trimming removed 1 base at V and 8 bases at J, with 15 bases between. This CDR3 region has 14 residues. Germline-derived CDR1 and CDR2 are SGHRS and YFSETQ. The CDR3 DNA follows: TGCGCCAGCAGCTTGAGGGGCAGGGTTTGGGGCTACACCTTC. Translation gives CASSLRGRVWGYTF. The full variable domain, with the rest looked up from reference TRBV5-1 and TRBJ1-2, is KAGVTQTPRYLIKTRGQQVTLSCSPISGHRSVSWYQQTPGQGLQFLFEYFSETQRNKGNFPGRFSGRQFSNSRSEMNVSTLELGDSALYLCASSLRGRVWGYTFGSGTRLTVV.